This entry lists 17 T cell receptor beta chains sequenced from one sample in a study of blood T cell repertoires in COVID-19. The repertoire was sequenced with immunoSEQ multiplex PCR; TCRdb's copy has only in-frame clones and lacks some. The table has about 170,000 clones, approximately 86% seen once; the top ten hold under 3.5%. Source material: peripheral blood. The receptors were sampled from an older man with acute or convalescent COVID-19.

The chain employs TRBV11-3 and TRBJ2-1, with 10 bases identical to TRBD1. The CDR3 length is 15 residues. CDR1 is SGHNT and CDR2 is YENEEA in the germline V gene. V shed 4 bases and J 7 bases; nucleotides not matched to a gene: 7. The CDR3 DNA reads TGTGCCAGCAGCTCCGGGACAGGGGAGGCGAATGAGCAGTTCTTC. It codes for CASSSGTGEANEQFF.

This clone was picked up one time. This chain joins TRBV9 and TRBJ1-4; D not resolved. Germline loops: CDR1 SGDLS, CDR2 YYNGEE. V gave up 2 bases and J gave up 8 bases, with 10 bases separating them. This CDR3 has 13 residues. The DNA of the CDR3 is TGTGCCAGCAGCGTGCGGGCGGGGGAAAAACTGTTTTTT. Protein product: CASSVRAGEKLFF.

The gene calls are TRBV9 and TRBJ2-3; TRBD2 aligns across 10 bases. The junction had 7 bases not matched to a gene; V was cut back by 0 bases and J by 6 bases. The CDR3 loop spans 16 amino acids. From germline, CDR1 is SGDLS and CDR2 YYNGEE. CDR3 sequence: CASSVEGLAVSDTQYF. The CDR3 DNA sequence: TGTGCCAGCAGCGTAGAAGGACTAGCGGTATCGGATACGCAGTATTTT.

A remark on this clone: At one end, the junction sequence differs from germline, possibly due to a read error. The rearrangement uses TRBV7-2 and TRBJ2-3, with TRBD1 as a possible D gene (5 bases). The CDR3 sequence is 15 residues long. Germline V gene lookup returns CDR1 SGHTA and CDR2 FQGNSA. The CDR3, as DNA: TGTGCCAGCACCTTAGGGGCAACTAGCACAGATACGCAGTATTTT. Its protein is CASTLGATSTDTQYF.

V usage is TRBV29-1 and J usage is TRBJ2-1, with D unresolved. The CDR3 length is 12 residues. V gave up 6 bases and J gave up 5 bases, with 11 bases separating them. CDR1 SQVTM and CDR2 ANQGSEA come from the germline V gene. In DNA, the CDR3 is TGCAGCGTCGCAAACTCGAACAATGAGCAGTTCTTC. Translating gives CSVANSNNEQFF.

The chain joins TRBV5-4 to TRBJ1-5, with D maybe TRBD1 (5 bases). CDR1 SGHNT and CDR2 YYREEE come from the germline V gene (reference sequence). The V and J ends lost 1 base and 6 bases respectively, with 8 bases between them. The CDR3 is 13 amino acids. CDR3 residues: CASSLMGGQPQHF. As DNA, the CDR3 is TGTGCCAGCAGCTTGATGGGGGGTCAGCCCCAGCATTTT.

The chain carries TRBV5-4 and TRBJ1-2; 7 bases agree with TRBD1. Germline V gene sequence: CDR1 SGHNT, CDR2 YYREEE (reference sequence). The CDR3 totals 14 residues. Trimming cost V 4 bases and J 7 bases; bases outside gene matches: 10. The CDR3 region is CASSPSGTELGYTF. The CDR3 DNA sequence: TGTGCCAGCAGCCCGTCCGGGACAGAGCTTGGCTACACCTTC.

The chain has TRBV9 and TRBJ2-5, with D possibly being TRBD2 (6 bases). V lost 0 bases and J 4 bases, leaving 16 bases between the germline ends. There are 16 residues in the CDR3. The germline V gene encodes CDR1 SGDLS and CDR2 YYNGEE. CDR3 sequence reads: CASSVDWDPEGETQYF. CDR3 DNA sequence: TGTGCCAGCAGCGTAGACTGGGACCCGGAGGGAGAGACCCAGTACTTC.

The rearrangement joins TRBV6-5 to TRBJ2-5, with D possibly TRBD1 on 5 matching bases. Germline V gene data show CDR1 as MNHEY and CDR2 as SVGAGI. The length of the CDR3 is 13 residues. Trimming left V 0 bases short and J 7 bases short, with 9 bases between. The CDR3 DNA sequence: TGTGCCAGCAGTTACTCCCGCACAGGGACCCAGTACTTC. It translates to CASSYSRTGTQYF.

This chain uses TRBV2 with TRBJ1-5; D unclear. V dropped 8 bases and J dropped 0 bases, with 14 bases sitting between them. The CDR3 runs 15 residues. Germline CDR1 and CDR2: SNHLY and FYNNEI. The chain's CDR3 is CASSREPYSNQPQHF. CDR3 coding DNA: TGTGCCAGCTCAAGGGAGCCTTATAGCAATCAGCCCCAGCATTTT.

V is TRBV12-5 and J is TRBJ1-6; D is ambiguous. The V and J ends lost 1 base and 11 bases respectively, with 6 bases between them. Germline V gives CDR1 LGHNT, CDR2 FRNRAP. This CDR3 is 12 amino acids long. CDR3 bases: TGTGCTAGTGGTTTGGACTTACCACCCCTCCACTTT. Translation gives CASGLDLPPLHF.

This chain uses TRBV24-1 with TRBJ2-1, with 9 bases that match TRBD1. The CDR3 runs 16 residues. Germline V lookup: CDR1 KGHDR, CDR2 SFDVKD. V lost 4 bases and J lost 1; bases outside the gene matches: 4. The CDR3 here is CATSDADRGSYNEQFF. CDR3 in DNA: TGTGCCACCAGTGACGCCGACAGGGGGTCCTACAATGAGCAGTTCTTC.

The chain combines TRBV5-6 with TRBJ1-1; D perhaps matches TRBD1 (6 bases). The V and J ends lost 8 bases and 7 bases respectively, with 15 bases between them. CDR3 length: 12 residues. Germline-derived CDR1 and CDR2 are SGHDT and YYEEEE. The CDR3 sequence is CARGGTKDEAFF. CDR3 nucleotides: TGTGCCAGAGGGGGTACTAAAGATGAAGCTTTCTTT.

V gene TRBV7-9 combines with J gene TRBJ1-1; D perhaps matches TRBD1 (6 bases). Looked up from germline, CDR1 is SEHNR and CDR2 is FQNEAQ (reference sequence). Trimming removed 5 bases at V and 1 base at J, with 14 bases between. The CDR3 has 15 residues. The CDR3 sequence: CASSQLTGRNTEAFF. In DNA, the CDR3 is TGTGCCAGCAGCCAATTGACAGGCCGGAACACTGAAGCTTTCTTT.

This rearrangement joins TRBV2 to TRBJ1-1; 7 bases fit TRBD1. The length of the CDR3 is 15 residues. Per germline, CDR1 SNHLY and CDR2 FYNNEI. V was clipped by 0 bases and J by 5 bases; unmatched bases: 6. Written as DNA, the CDR3 is TGTGCCAGCAGTGAAGCTGCGACAGGGTTAACTGAAGCTTTCTTT. As protein: CASSEAATGLTEAFF.

The chain uses TRBV19 and TRBJ1-1; D not resolved. The CDR3 covers 14 residues. The V end lost 5 bases, the J end lost 0 bases, and 10 bases lay between the germline ends. Germline V gene lookup returns CDR1 LNHDA and CDR2 SQIVND (reference sequence). The CDR3 loop reads CASSSGPMNTEAFF. DNA of the CDR3: TGTGCCAGTAGTTCAGGCCCTATGAACACTGAAGCTTTCTTT.

This chain links TRBV30 with TRBJ2-1; TRBD2 matches 8 bases. Germline V gene lookup returns CDR1 GTSNPN and CDR2 SVGIG (reference sequence). J lost 10 bases, V lost 1 base, and 12 bases had no gene match. The length of the CDR3 is 15 residues. This CDR3 reads CAWSGRGSGVGEQFF. CDR3 nucleotides: TGTGCCTGGAGTGGTCGTGGTAGCGGGGTTGGGGAGCAGTTCTTC.